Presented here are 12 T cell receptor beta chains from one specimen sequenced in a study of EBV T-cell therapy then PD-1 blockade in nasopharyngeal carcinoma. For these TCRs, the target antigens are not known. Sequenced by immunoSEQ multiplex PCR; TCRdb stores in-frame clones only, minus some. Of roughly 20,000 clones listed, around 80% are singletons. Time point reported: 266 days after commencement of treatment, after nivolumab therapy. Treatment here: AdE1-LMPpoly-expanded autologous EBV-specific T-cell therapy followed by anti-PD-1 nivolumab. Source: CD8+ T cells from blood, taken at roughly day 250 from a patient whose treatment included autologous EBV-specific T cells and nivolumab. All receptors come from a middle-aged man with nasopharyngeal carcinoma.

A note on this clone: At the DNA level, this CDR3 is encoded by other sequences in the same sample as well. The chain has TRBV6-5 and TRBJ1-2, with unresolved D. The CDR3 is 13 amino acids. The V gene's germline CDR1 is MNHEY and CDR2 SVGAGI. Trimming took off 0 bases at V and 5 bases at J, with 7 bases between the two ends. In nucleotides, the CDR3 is TGTGCCAGCAGTTACTCGAGTAGTTATGGCTACACCTTC. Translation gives CASSYSSSYGYTF.

DNA for the CDR3: TGTGCCAGCAGAAGCGGGACACCCTACGAGCAGTACTTC. As protein: CASRSGTPYEQYF. This chain uses TRBV2 with TRBJ2-7, with D possibly TRBD2 on 7 matching bases. The V and J ends lost 6 bases and 2 bases respectively, with 11 bases between them. From germline, CDR1 is SNHLY and CDR2 FYNNEI. This CDR3 is 13 amino acids long.

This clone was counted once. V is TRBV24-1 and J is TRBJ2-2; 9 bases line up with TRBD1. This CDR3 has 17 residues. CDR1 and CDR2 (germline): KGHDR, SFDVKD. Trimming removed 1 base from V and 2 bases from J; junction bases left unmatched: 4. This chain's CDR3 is CATSDFRTGVNTGELFF. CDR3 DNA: TGTGCCACCAGTGATTTCCGGACAGGGGTAAACACCGGGGAGCTGTTTTTT.

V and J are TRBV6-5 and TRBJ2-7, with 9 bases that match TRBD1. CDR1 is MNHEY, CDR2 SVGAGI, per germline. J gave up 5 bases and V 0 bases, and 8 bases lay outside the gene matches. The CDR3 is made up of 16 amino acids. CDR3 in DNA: TGTGCCAGCAGTTACTCGATTGGGACAGGGATTGACGAGCAGTACTTC. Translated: CASSYSIGTGIDEQYF.

Written as DNA, the CDR3 is TGTGCCAGCAGTGAAGCGCATAGCGGGGGGGCGACAGATACGCAGTATTTT. Translated, it gives CASSEAHSGGATDTQYF. The rearrangement links TRBV2 to TRBJ2-3, with 11 bases aligning to TRBD2. CDR1 SNHLY and CDR2 FYNNEI come from the germline V gene. The CDR3 runs to 17 residues. Losses at the gene ends were 0 bases for V and 3 bases for J; bases not matched to a gene: 5.

CDR3 sequence reads: CASSLGQGAYEQYF. CDR3 DNA: TGTGCCAGCAGCTTAGGGCAGGGGGCTTACGAGCAGTACTTC. The chain carries TRBV13 and TRBJ2-7, with 8 bases identical to TRBD1. After removal of 0 bases from V and 4 bases from J, the junction contained 2 bases not matched to a gene. Germline values: CDR1 PRHDT, CDR2 FYEKMQ (reference sequence). CDR3 length equals 14 residues.

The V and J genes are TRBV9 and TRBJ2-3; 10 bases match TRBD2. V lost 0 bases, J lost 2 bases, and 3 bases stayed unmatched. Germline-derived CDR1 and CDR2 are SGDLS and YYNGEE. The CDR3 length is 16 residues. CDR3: CASSVGAGGFTDTQYF. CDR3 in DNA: TGTGCCAGCAGCGTAGGAGCGGGGGGGTTCACAGATACGCAGTATTTT.

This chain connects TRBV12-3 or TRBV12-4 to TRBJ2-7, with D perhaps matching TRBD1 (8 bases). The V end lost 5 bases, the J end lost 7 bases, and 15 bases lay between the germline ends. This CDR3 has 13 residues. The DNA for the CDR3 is TGTGCCAGCAGTCCAACACAGGGGGGGGAGCAGTACTTC. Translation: CASSPTQGGEQYF.

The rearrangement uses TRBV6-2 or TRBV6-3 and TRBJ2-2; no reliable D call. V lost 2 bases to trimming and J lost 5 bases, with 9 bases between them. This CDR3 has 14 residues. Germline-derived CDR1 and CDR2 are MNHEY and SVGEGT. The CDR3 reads CASSYGHLTGELFF. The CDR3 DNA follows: TGTGCCAGCAGTTACGGGCACTTAACCGGGGAGCTGTTTTTT.

This CDR3 reads CASSSLSSPLHF. In DNA, the CDR3 is TGTGCCAGCAGCTCACTGAGCTCACCCCTCCACTTT. This chain connects TRBV7-9 to TRBJ1-6; D call uncertain. From germline, CDR1 is SEHNR and CDR2 FQNEAQ (reference sequence). This CDR3 is built from 12 residues. Trimming cost V 4 bases and J 10 bases, with 8 bases left between them. The entire variable domain, with the rest obtained from reference TRBV7-9 and TRBJ1-6, is as follows: DTGVSQNPRHKITKRGQNVTFRCDPISEHNRLYWYRQTLGQGPEFLTYFQNEAQLEKSRLLSDRFSAERPKGSFSTLEIQRTEQGDSAMYLCASSSLSSPLHFGNGTRLTVT.

CDR3 loop: CASSYPGDGELFF. CDR3 DNA: TGTGCCAGCAGCTACCCAGGGGACGGGGAGCTGTTTTTT. This chain links TRBV11-3 with TRBJ2-2; perhaps TRBD1 as D (6 bases). Looked up from germline, CDR1 is SGHNT and CDR2 is YENEEA. This CDR3 spans 13 amino acids. Trimming cost V 4 bases and J 7 bases, with 10 bases left between them.

The DNA of the CDR3 is TGTGCCAGCAGCCCGGGAGGGGGGCCAGATACGCAGTATTTT. As protein: CASSPGGGPDTQYF. This sequence joins TRBV9 and TRBJ2-3; 8 nucleotides line up with TRBD2. The CDR3 runs to 14 residues. The germline V gene has CDR1 SGDLS and CDR2 YYNGEE. The V and J ends lost 4 bases and 4 bases, in that order; junction bases with no gene match: 5.